These T cell receptor beta chains were read from a single sample in a study of T cells in Graves' hyperthyroidism and ophthalmopathy. One entry per CDR3 protein, called by TCRdb with MiXCR from the multiplex PCR reads. In the table there are around 580,000 distinct CDR3 sequences, over 15% of which are singletons. Material for sequencing was blood. These receptors came from a young woman with Graves' hyperthyroidism. Each CDR3 is given with its conserved first and last residue. The D gene is left open where the match is weak. Not all rows give a size; the values are once, few, many and, for expanded clones, a class.

V gene	D gene	clone size	J gene	CDR3 DNA	CDR3 protein
TRBV29-1	.	few	TRBJ2-7	TGCAGCGTTGAGAGGGAAGATTCCTACGAGCAGTACTTC	CSVEREDSYEQYF
TRBV7-2	.	few	TRBJ1-1	TGTGCCAGCAGCCGGGGGATGACTGAAGCTTTCTTT	CASSRGMTEAFF
TRBV3-1	TRBD1	.	TRBJ2-3	TGTGCCAGCAGCCAAGTTAGGACAGGGGGAGGAGATACGCAGTATTTT	CASSQVRTGGGDTQYF
TRBV12-5	TRBD1	many	TRBJ2-1	TGTGCTAGTGGGCGGACAGGGGGCTTTAATGAGCAGTTCTTC	CASGRTGGFNEQFF
TRBV6-5	TRBD1	.	TRBJ1-5	TGTGCCAGCAGTTACCCAAGGACAGGGTCCAGTCAGCCCCAGCATTTT	CASSYPRTGSSQPQHF
TRBV7-9	.	few	TRBJ2-4	TGTGCCAGCTCCTCGAACAGGGGACTGGCCAAAAACATTCAGTACTTC	CASSSNRGLAKNIQYF
TRBV5-6	.	.	TRBJ1-4	TGTGCCAGCAGCTTGGTGGGCCCAGGGGCGCAGAATGAAAAACTGTTTTTT	CASSLVGPGAQNEKLFF
TRBV20-1	TRBD1	.	TRBJ2-7	TGCAGTGCTTCTAGGGACAGGGGTACTATCGAGCAGTACTTC	CSASRDRGTIEQYF
TRBV7-2	.	many	TRBJ1-2	TGTGCCAGCAGCTCGAAAATTGGACGGCCGGATAACTATGGCTACACCTTC	CASSSKIGRPDNYGYTF
TRBV19	.	many	TRBJ2-5	TGTGCCAGTAGATATCGAGAGACCCAGTACTTC	CASRYRETQYF
TRBV24-1	.	many	TRBJ1-2	TGTGCCACCAGTGATGCCGGAGGGACGGAGAACTATGGCTACACCTTC	CATSDAGGTENYGYTF
TRBV20-1	.	.	TRBJ1-3	TGCAGTGCTACAAACAGCTATAGGTCCGGAAACACCATATATTTT	CSATNSYRSGNTIYF
TRBV6-1	TRBD2	.	TRBJ2-1	TGTGCCAGCAGTAAGGGTAGCGGGATAAATGAGCAGTTCTTC	CASSKGSGINEQFF
TRBV3-1	.	.	TRBJ2-3	TGTGCCAGCAGCCAAGGGGTGGAGACAGGAGGGGTAGATACGCAGTATTTT	CASSQGVETGGVDTQYF
TRBV30	.	many	TRBJ1-2	TGTGCCTGGAGCGCACCAACAGGGTCAGGTGGCTACACCTTC	CAWSAPTGSGGYTF
TRBV20-1	TRBD2	many	TRBJ2-3	TGCAGTGCTAGAGAGGTAGCGGGGGGAAGCACAGATACGCAGTATTTT	CSAREVAGGSTDTQYF
TRBV12-3/TRBV12-4	.	.	TRBJ2-5	TGTGCCAGCAGTACCCCCGGGACTCTCACCCAGTACTTC	CASSTPGTLTQYF
TRBV7-2	.	.	TRBJ1-2	TGTGCCAGCAGCTTAGAATCAGGGGCCGATGGCTACACCTTC	CASSLESGADGYTF
TRBV11-3	TRBD1	few	TRBJ1-2	TGTGCCAGCAGCTCCAGGGACAGGGTGTCGGGAGGCTACACCTTC	CASSSRDRVSGGYTF
TRBV7-9	.	many	TRBJ2-5	TGTGCCAGCAGCTTAGATACGGAAGAGACCCAGTACTTC	CASSLDTEETQYF
TRBV11-3	.	.	TRBJ1-4	TGTGCCAGCAGCCCGGCGGGGTCTACTAATGAAAAACTGTTTTTT	CASSPAGSTNEKLFF
TRBV28	TRBD2	many	TRBJ2-7	TGTGCCAGCAGTTTCTTTGGGACTAGGGCCTACGAGCAGTACTTC	CASSFFGTRAYEQYF
TRBV5-1	TRBD2	.	TRBJ2-3	TGCGCCAGCAGCCGCGGGACTAGCGGGGGAGATACGCAGTATTTT	CASSRGTSGGDTQYF
TRBV3-1	.	many	TRBJ1-4	TGTGCCAGCAGTGGCCCTCAAGAAAAACTGTTTTTT	CASSGPQEKLFF
TRBV10-3	TRBD1	few	TRBJ1-1	TGTGCCATCAGTTCGACCGGGACAGGGGCTTTCGGGGACACTGAAGCTTTCTTT	CAISSTGTGAFGDTEAFF
TRBV7-2	.	many	TRBJ1-5	TGTGCCAGCAGCTTGGCGCAGTATAGCAATCAGCCCCAGCATTTT	CASSLAQYSNQPQHF
TRBV12-3/TRBV12-4	TRBD1	many	TRBJ2-5	TGTGCCAGCACCTCCTGGCTCAGGGGGCGCGAGACCCAGTACTTC	CASTSWLRGRETQYF
TRBV2	TRBD2	many	TRBJ2-1	TGTGCCAGCGCTCCTTGGGGGGGATCCTACAATGAGCAGTTCTTC	CASAPWGGSYNEQFF
TRBV7-2	.	many	TRBJ2-5	TGTGCCAGCAGCCTTGGGCAACTGGGGTCCCAGTACTTC	CASSLGQLGSQYF
TRBV3-1	.	.	TRBJ2-6	TGTGCCAGCAGCCAAGATACCCACAGGGCCAAACTCTCTGGGGCCAACGTCCTGACTTTC	CASSQDTHRAKLSGANVLTF
TRBV12-5	TRBD2	.	TRBJ2-1	TGTGCTAGTGGTTTGACTAGCGGGGCATACAATGAGCAGTTCTTC	CASGLTSGAYNEQFF
TRBV7-8	.	many	TRBJ2-3	TGTGCCAGCAGCTTAGTAGGGATTGCAGATACGCAGTATTTT	CASSLVGIADTQYF
TRBV20-1	.	.	TRBJ2-7	TGCAGTGCGGGGCGGACGGGGGTCGAGCAGTACTTC	CSAGRTGVEQYF
TRBV2	.	many	TRBJ1-1	TGTGCCAGCAGCCCAAACCGGTTGGGGGATACTGAAGCTTTCTTT	CASSPNRLGDTEAFF
TRBV25-1	TRBD2	few	TRBJ2-1	TGTGCCAGCCTTGGGAAGGGGGGACTAGCGGGAGTATCGGTTCACAATGAGCAGTTCTTC	CASLGKGGLAGVSVHNEQFF
TRBV20-1	TRBD1	many	TRBJ1-5	TGCAGTGCTAGAGATAACAGGGGGCCCAATCAGCCCCAGCATTTT	CSARDNRGPNQPQHF
TRBV6-1	TRBD1	many	TRBJ2-7	TGTGCCAGCACTTGGGACAGGGTAACCTACGAGCAGTACTTC	CASTWDRVTYEQYF
TRBV3-1	.	many	TRBJ2-7	TGTGCCAGCAGCCAAGCCATCGGGGGATCCTACGAGCAGTACTTC	CASSQAIGGSYEQYF
TRBV9	.	few	TRBJ1-1	TGTGCCAGCAGCGTAGAACTTGGACCGAACACTGGAGCTTTCTTT	CASSVELGPNTGAFF
TRBV11-3	.	.	TRBJ1-1	TGTGCCAGCACACGGATGAACACTGAAGCTTTCTTT	CASTRMNTEAFF
TRBV12-3/TRBV12-4	TRBD1	.	TRBJ1-6	TGTGCCAGCAGTTTAAGGGGACAGGGGAATGTATCACCCCTCCACTTT	CASSLRGQGNVSPLHF
TRBV5-6	.	.	TRBJ1-2	TGTGCCAGCAGTCCCGACAACGACTATGGCTACACCTTC	CASSPDNDYGYTF
TRBV30	TRBD1	.	TRBJ1-2	TGTGCCTGGAGCCGTCGCGACAGGGGGACCTATGGCTACACCTTC	CAWSRRDRGTYGYTF
TRBV27	TRBD2	.	TRBJ2-5	TGTGCCAGCAGTTTATCTAGCGGGAGTTTAGAGACCCAGTACTTC	CASSLSSGSLETQYF
TRBV27	TRBD1	many	TRBJ2-5	TGTGCCAGCAGTTTTTGGCCCCCGGGACAGCAAGAGACCCAGTACTTC	CASSFWPPGQQETQYF